Shown below are 14 T cell receptor beta chains from a single sample sequenced in a study of CD8+ T cells in alopecia areata. RNA extraction and reverse transcription yielded cDNA as sequencing template. Some clones are missing from TCRdb's copy, which holds only in-frame ones; the method was immunoSEQ multiplex PCR. Of 200,000 to 250,000 clones in the sample, about three fifths were seen once. The source material was CD4+ T cells sorted from blood, sampled at week 0. The receptors come from a human donor with alopecia areata.

CDR3 sequence reads: CASSQGQAWAGELFF. The CDR3 nucleotides read TGTGCCAGCAGCCAGGGACAGGCCTGGGCCGGGGAGCTGTTTTTT. The rearrangement uses TRBV7-2 and TRBJ2-2; 8 positions agree with TRBD1. Germline V gives CDR1 SGHTA, CDR2 FQGNSA. V trimming: 5 bases; J trimming: 6 bases; junction bases outside the gene matches: 8. This CDR3 has 15 amino acids. Together with reference TRBV7-2 and TRBJ2-2, the CDR3 gives the full variable domain: GAGVSQSPSNKVTEKGKDVELRCDPISGHTALYWYRQSLGQGLEFLIYFQGNSAPDKSGLPSDRFSAERTGGSVSTLTIQRTQQEDSAVYLCASSQGQAWAGELFFGEGSRLTVL.

The chain is built from TRBV6-5 and TRBJ2-1; 13 bases fit TRBD2. The germline V gene encodes CDR1 MNHEY and CDR2 SVGAGI. This CDR3 comprises 15 residues. V trimming: 6 bases; J trimming: 7 bases; junction bases outside the gene matches: 6. The CDR3 sequence: CASRRTSGSKNEQFF. The DNA of the CDR3 is TGTGCCAGCAGACGGACTAGCGGGAGTAAGAATGAGCAGTTCTTC.

This clone was picked up a small number of times. J is TRBJ2-7 and V is TRBV29-1; TRBD1 matches at 9 bases. Germline V lookup: CDR1 SQVTM, CDR2 ANQGSEA. The length of the CDR3 is 15 residues. The trim removed 0 bases at V and 5 bases at J, leaving 8 bases unmatched. DNA for the CDR3: TGCAGCGTTGAAGAAACCGGGACAGGGAGCGACGAGCAGTACTTC. Amino acids: CSVEETGTGSDEQYF.

V gene TRBV6-6 combines with J gene TRBJ1-5; 8 bases match TRBD1. Trimming at V came to 5 bases and at J to 6 bases, leaving 9 bases not matched to a gene. There are 15 residues in the CDR3. Germline CDR1 and CDR2: MNHNY and SVGAGI (reference sequence). The CDR3 spells CASSTDRELSQPQHF. In nucleotides, the CDR3 is TGTGCCAGCAGTACGGACAGGGAGTTAAGTCAGCCCCAGCATTTT.

The chain is built from TRBV11-2 and TRBJ2-3; D is ambiguous. The CDR3 covers 13 residues. V lost 2 bases to trimming and J lost 2 bases, with 5 bases between them. Germline CDR1 and CDR2: SGHAT and FQNNGV. DNA of the CDR3: TGTGCCAGCAGCTTACCGGTCACAGATACGCAGTATTTT. Protein sequence: CASSLPVTDTQYF.

The chain couples TRBV7-3 to TRBJ2-3, with 7 nucleotides matching TRBD2. This CDR3 is 14 amino acids long. Germline V gene sequence: CDR1 SGHTA, CDR2 FQGTGA. The J segment lost 5 bases and the V segment lost 3 bases, leaving 5 bases of the junction unmatched. The CDR3 sequence: CASSLGGGRDTQYF. CDR3 sequence (DNA): TGTGCCAGCAGCTTGGGCGGGGGACGAGATACGCAGTATTTT.

The chain uses TRBV4-1 and TRBJ2-7; 13 bases are a match to TRBD2. V trimming: 4 bases; J trimming: 6 bases; junction bases outside the gene matches: 9. There are 16 residues in the CDR3. Per germline, CDR1 MGHRA and CDR2 YSYEKL. The CDR3, as DNA: TGCGCCAGCAGCCCCGGACTAGCGGGAGTGGGTCGCGAGCAGTACTTC. Amino acid sequence: CASSPGLAGVGREQYF.

The chain joins TRBV5-6 to TRBJ2-1; D gene unclear. The CDR3 is made up of 17 amino acids. The germline V gene has CDR1 SGHDT and CDR2 YYEEEE. V lost 3 bases, J lost 0 bases, and 16 bases lay in between. CDR3 amino acids: CASSSTDRVRSYNEQFF. The DNA of the CDR3 is TGTGCCAGCAGCTCAACCGACCGTGTGCGCTCCTACAATGAGCAGTTCTTC.

Of note for this clone: The sample carries other DNA sequences with the same CDR3. The CDR3 is CASSLGDRNYGYTF. CDR3 in DNA: TGTGCCAGCAGCTTAGGAGACAGAAACTATGGCTACACCTTC. The J gene is TRBJ1-2, the V gene TRBV7-9; D may be TRBD1 (5 bases). Trimming removed 1 base from V and 2 bases from J, with 8 bases in between. There are 14 residues in the CDR3. Germline V CDR1 and CDR2: SEHNR, FQNEAQ (reference sequence).

The genes are TRBV7-2 and TRBJ2-2; TRBD1 matches at 12 bases. The ends lost 6 bases at V and 10 bases at J; junction bases unmatched: 9. From germline, CDR1 is SGHTA and CDR2 FQGNSA. The CDR3 consists of 15 residues. CDR3 nucleotide sequence: TGTGCCAGCAGACCCTCCGGGACAGGGGGCGAGGAGCTGTTTTTT. Translated: CASRPSGTGGEELFF.

This clone was detected only a few times. The chain combines TRBV29-1 with TRBJ1-4; possibly TRBD1 for D (5 bases). The CDR3 spans 15 residues. The V end was cut by 6 bases, the J end by 7 bases, with 21 bases between. The germline V gene has CDR1 SQVTM and CDR2 ANQGSEA. The CDR3 sequence: CSVLIPQVNPEKLFF. CDR3 bases: TGCAGCGTCCTAATCCCACAGGTCAACCCTGAAAAACTGTTTTTT.

The rearrangement joins TRBV7-9 to TRBJ1-4; 8 bases agree with TRBD1. The V segment lost 5 bases and the J segment 10 bases; nucleotides outside the gene matches: 6. This CDR3 comprises 13 residues. Germline V lookup: CDR1 SEHNR, CDR2 FQNEAQ (reference sequence). CDR3 protein: CASSLGQGGKLFF. CDR3 DNA sequence: TGTGCCAGCAGCCTTGGACAGGGAGGAAAACTGTTTTTT.

The table lists this clone with a few counts. The chain carries TRBV7-9 and TRBJ2-7; TRBD1 might be the D (6 bases). The CDR3 totals 16 residues. The germline V gene has CDR1 SEHNR and CDR2 FQNEAQ (reference sequence). Trimming pared 2 bases from V and 3 bases from J, leaving 17 bases between. The CDR3 loop reads CASSLILTDRDYEQYF. In DNA form, the CDR3 reads TGTGCCAGCAGCTTAATCCTCACGGACAGAGACTACGAGCAGTACTTC.

The V call is TRBV29-1, the J call TRBJ2-1; possible D gene TRBD1, 6 bases. V lost 4 bases, J lost 6 bases, and 16 bases lay in between. The length of the CDR3 is 14 residues. Looked up from germline, CDR1 is SQVTM and CDR2 is ANQGSEA. The CDR3 DNA reads TGCAGCGTTGTTGGGAGACAGGCAGGCAATGAGCAGTTCTTC. Translated: CSVVGRQAGNEQFF.